A selection of T cell receptor beta chains follows, all from one sample in a study of cytomegalovirus exposure and HLA in healthy donors. Produced via immunoSEQ multiplex PCR; TCRdb's table is partial and in-frame only. The sample includes a few hundred thousand clones, just over 85% of them seen just once. Material for sequencing was PBMCs. The source of these receptors is a woman younger than 35 in good health and CMV-seronegative. The CDR3 runs from the conserved cysteine through the conserved F or W.

CDR3aa | len | j_gene | v_gene
CASREGTESTGELFF | 15 | TRBJ2-2 | TRBV28
CASSPDSSGNTIYF | 14 | TRBJ1-3 | TRBV18
CASSFMYTIYF | 11 | TRBJ1-3 | TRBV28
CASSPDPGQGQPQHF | 15 | TRBJ1-5 | TRBV18
CASRPDGLPEQYF | 13 | TRBJ2-7 | TRBV27
CASSLEKGAGYEQYF | 15 | TRBJ2-7 | TRBV13
CASSPGLAGGPNNEQFF | 17 | TRBJ2-1 | TRBV9
CASSQDEGGGYGYTF | 15 | TRBJ1-2 | TRBV4-2
CASSLQGLGLFEQYF | 15 | TRBJ2-7 | TRBV28
CASSFDSNLYEQYF | 14 | TRBJ2-7 | TRBV7-2
CASSPGGGNEQFF | 13 | TRBJ2-1 | TRBV7-8
CASSLGSYEQYF | 12 | TRBJ2-7 | TRBV28
CASGRLWETQYF | 12 | TRBJ2-5 | TRBV7-9
CASSPAGTPSEQYF | 14 | TRBJ2-7 | TRBV23-1
CASSAQGPRWEQYF | 14 | TRBJ2-7 | TRBV27
CASSLAPGLAGEQYF | 15 | TRBJ2-7 | TRBV7-2
CASSLARLAGAVRLQYF | 17 | TRBJ2-7 | TRBV7-8
CANRDSGTGELFF | 13 | TRBJ2-2 | TRBV7-9
CASSLGTSYEQYF | 13 | TRBJ2-7 | TRBV19
CASSQEGGQASTNYGYTF | 18 | TRBJ1-2 | TRBV4-3
CASSPGTGGSGNTIYF | 16 | TRBJ1-3 | TRBV13
CASSPTTGELGQPQHF | 16 | TRBJ1-5 | TRBV11-2
CASSDAGTGDQLNEKLFF | 18 | TRBJ1-4 | TRBV2
CASSLGQIYGYTF | 13 | TRBJ1-2 | TRBV5-1
CASSLSAAYEQYF | 13 | TRBJ2-7 | TRBV27
CASRDPGLAVYEQYF | 15 | TRBJ2-7 | TRBV6-1
CASSQSYGDMITDTQYF | 17 | TRBJ2-3 | TRBV4-2
CASSPQGIYGYTF | 13 | TRBJ1-2 | TRBV5-6
CASSVASGTGNNTIYF | 16 | TRBJ1-3 | TRBV9